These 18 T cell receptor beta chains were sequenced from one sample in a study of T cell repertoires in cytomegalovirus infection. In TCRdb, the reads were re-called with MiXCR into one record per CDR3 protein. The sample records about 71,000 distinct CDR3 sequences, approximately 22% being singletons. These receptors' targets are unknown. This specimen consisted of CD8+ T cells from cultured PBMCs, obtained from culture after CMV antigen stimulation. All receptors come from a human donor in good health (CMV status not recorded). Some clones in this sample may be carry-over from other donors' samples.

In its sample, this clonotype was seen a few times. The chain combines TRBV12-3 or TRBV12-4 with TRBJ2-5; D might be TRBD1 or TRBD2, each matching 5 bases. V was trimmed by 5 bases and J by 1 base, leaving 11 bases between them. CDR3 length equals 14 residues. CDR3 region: CASSRRDPQETQYF. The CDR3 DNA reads TGTGCCAGCAGTCGCAGGGACCCCCAAGAGACCCAGTACTTC.

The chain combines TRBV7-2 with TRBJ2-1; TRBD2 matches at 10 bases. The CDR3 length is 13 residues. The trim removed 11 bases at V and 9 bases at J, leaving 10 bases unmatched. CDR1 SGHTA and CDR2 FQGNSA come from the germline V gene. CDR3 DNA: TGTGCCTGGGGAGCGGGGGGGCAGGGTGAGCAGTTCTTC. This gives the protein CAWGAGGQGEQFF.

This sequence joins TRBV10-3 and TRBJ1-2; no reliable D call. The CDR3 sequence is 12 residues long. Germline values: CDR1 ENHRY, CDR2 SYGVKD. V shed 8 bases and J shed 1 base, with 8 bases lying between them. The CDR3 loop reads CAIFEINYGYTF. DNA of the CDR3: TGTGCCATCTTCGAGATTAACTATGGCTACACCTTC.

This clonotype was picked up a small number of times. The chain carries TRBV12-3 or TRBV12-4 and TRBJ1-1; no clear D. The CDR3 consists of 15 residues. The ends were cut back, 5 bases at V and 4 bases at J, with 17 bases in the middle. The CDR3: CASSREGHYGTEAFF. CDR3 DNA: TGTGCCAGCAGTCGGGAGGGTCACTACGGCACTGAAGCTTTCTTT.

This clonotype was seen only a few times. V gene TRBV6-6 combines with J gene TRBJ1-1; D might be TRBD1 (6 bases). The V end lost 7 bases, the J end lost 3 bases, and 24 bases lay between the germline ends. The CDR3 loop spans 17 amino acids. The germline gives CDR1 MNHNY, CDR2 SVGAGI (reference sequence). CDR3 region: CASIGEGVIFGDTEAFF. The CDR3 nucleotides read TGTGCCAGCATCGGGGAGGGGGTGATCTTTGGGGACACTGAAGCTTTCTTT.

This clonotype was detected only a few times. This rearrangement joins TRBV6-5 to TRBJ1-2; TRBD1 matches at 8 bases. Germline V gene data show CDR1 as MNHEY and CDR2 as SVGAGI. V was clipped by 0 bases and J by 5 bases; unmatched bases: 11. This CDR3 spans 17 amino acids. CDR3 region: CASSYSVAGGLHYGYTF. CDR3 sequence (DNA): TGTGCCAGCAGTTACTCGGTGGCAGGGGGCCTTCATTATGGCTACACCTTC.

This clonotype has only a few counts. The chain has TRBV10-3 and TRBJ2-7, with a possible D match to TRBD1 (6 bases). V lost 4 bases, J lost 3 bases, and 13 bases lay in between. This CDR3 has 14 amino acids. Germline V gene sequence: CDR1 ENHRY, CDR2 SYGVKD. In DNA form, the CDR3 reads TGTGCCATCAGTGTTCTTGAAGGGGGCTACGAGCAGTACTTC. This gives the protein CAISVLEGGYEQYF.

CDR3 nucleotides: TGTGCCAGCGGGATCGATCAAGAGACCCAGTACTTC. This encodes CASGIDQETQYF. The chain uses TRBV7-9 and TRBJ2-5, with D uncertain. The CDR3 runs 12 residues. Germline-derived CDR1 and CDR2 are SEHNR and FQNEAQ (reference sequence). Trimming cost V 8 bases and J 2 bases, with 9 bases left between them.

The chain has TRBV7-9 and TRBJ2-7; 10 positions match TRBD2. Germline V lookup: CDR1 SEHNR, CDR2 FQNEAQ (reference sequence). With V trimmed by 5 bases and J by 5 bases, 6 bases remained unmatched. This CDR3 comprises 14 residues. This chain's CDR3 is CASSPLAGADEQYF. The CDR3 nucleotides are TGTGCCAGCAGCCCCCTAGCGGGGGCCGACGAGCAGTACTTC.

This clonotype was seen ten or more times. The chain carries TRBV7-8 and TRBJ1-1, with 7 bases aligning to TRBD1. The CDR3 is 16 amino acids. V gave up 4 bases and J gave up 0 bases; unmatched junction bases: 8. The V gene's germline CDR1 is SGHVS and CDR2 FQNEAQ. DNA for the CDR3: TGTGCCAGCAGCTCACCCCTGGGACAGATGAACACTGAAGCTTTCTTT. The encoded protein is CASSSPLGQMNTEAFF.

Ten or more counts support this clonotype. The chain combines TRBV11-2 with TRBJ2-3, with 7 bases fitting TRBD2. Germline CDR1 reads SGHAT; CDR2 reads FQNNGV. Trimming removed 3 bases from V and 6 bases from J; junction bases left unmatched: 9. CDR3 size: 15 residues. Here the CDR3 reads CASSFGTTLGDTQYF. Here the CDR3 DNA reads TGTGCCAGCAGCTTCGGGACTACCCTTGGGGATACGCAGTATTTT.

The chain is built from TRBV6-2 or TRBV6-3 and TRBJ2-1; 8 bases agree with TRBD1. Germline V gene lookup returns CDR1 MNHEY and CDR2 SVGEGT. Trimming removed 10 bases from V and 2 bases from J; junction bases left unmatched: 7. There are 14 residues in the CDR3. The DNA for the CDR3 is TGTGCCACCCAGGCAGGGGGCACCTACAATGAGCAGTTCTTC. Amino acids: CATQAGGTYNEQFF.

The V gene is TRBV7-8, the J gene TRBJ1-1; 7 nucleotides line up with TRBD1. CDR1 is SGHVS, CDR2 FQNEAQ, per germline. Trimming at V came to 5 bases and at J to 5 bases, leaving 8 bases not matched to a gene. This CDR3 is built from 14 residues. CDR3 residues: CASSPSPGGTEAFF. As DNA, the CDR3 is TGTGCCAGCAGCCCCAGTCCAGGGGGGACTGAAGCTTTCTTT.

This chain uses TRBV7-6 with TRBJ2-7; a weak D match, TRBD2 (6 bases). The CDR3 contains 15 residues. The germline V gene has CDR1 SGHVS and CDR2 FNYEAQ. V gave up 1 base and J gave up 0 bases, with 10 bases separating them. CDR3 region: CASSLGGLPSYEQYF. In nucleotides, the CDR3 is TGTGCCAGCAGCTTAGGGGGACTCCCCTCCTACGAGCAGTACTTC.

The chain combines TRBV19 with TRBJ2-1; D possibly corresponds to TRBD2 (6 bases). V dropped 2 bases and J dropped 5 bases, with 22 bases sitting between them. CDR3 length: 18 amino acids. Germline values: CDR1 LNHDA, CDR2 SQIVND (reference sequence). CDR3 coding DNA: TGTGCCAGTAGTATATTCTCCCTGGGGAGCGGGCCGAACAATGAGCAGTTCTTC. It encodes CASSIFSLGSGPNNEQFF.

The CDR3 sequence is CASSPLRGSYEQYF. The CDR3 DNA reads TGTGCCAGCAGTCCGCTGCGGGGTTCCTACGAGCAGTACTTC. The chain links TRBV12-3 or TRBV12-4 to TRBJ2-7, with D maybe TRBD2 (6 bases). The CDR3 is made up of 14 amino acids. V shed 5 bases and J shed 1 base, with 12 bases lying between them.

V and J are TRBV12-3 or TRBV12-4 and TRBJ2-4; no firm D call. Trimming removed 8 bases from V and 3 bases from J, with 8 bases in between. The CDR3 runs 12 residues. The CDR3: CASARGKNIQYF. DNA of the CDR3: TGTGCCAGCGCACGCGGCAAAAACATTCAGTACTTC.

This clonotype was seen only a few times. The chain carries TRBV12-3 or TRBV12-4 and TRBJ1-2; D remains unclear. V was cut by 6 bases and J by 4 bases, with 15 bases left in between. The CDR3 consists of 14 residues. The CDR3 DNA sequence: TGTGCCAGCAGAATGGGCGGGAGCAGCTATGGCTACACCTTC. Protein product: CASRMGGSSYGYTF.